This TCR beta chain was recovered during a study of shared clonotypes between healthy human individuals. Losses at the gene ends were 5 bases for V and 3 bases for J; bases not matched to a gene: 6. This CDR3 comprises 14 residues. The V gene's germline CDR1 is MRHNA and CDR2 SNTAGT. All donors qualified as healthy HIV-negative adults and had experienced no recent acute infections or vaccinations. Evenly divided among several immunoSEQ plates was the genomic DNA of each subset. Libraries were prepared by immunoSEQ multiplex PCR; TCRdb keeps only in-frame clonotypes and omits some of them. The sample has about 1.4 million clones; approximately 96% are singletons.

This chain connects TRBV6-4 to TRBJ1-1, with 7 bases that match TRBD1. Sequenced sample: naive CD4+ T cells sorted from blood. Subset specified: CD45RA+ positively selected. This clonotype was obtained from a man in his thirties or forties in good health. CDR3 DNA sequence: TGTGCCAGCAGTAGGGGGCGCGGGGACACTGAAGCTTTCTTT. Its translation: CASSRGRGDTEAFF.